These 26 T cell receptor beta chains came from one sample sequenced in a study of CD8+ T cells in alopecia areata. Isolated RNA was reverse transcribed into cDNA used as the sequencing template. Produced via immunoSEQ multiplex PCR; TCRdb's table is partial and in-frame only. The data hold some 19,000 clones, with more than 50% observed a single time. Those with alopecia areata gave lesional scalp punch biopsies and peripheral blood. Sequences were derived from skin, sampled at week 0. The receptors originated from a human donor with alopecia areata.

J is TRBJ1-1 and V is TRBV27; D uncertain. Germline CDR1 and CDR2: MNHEY and SMNVEV (reference sequence). The V end lost 6 bases, the J end lost 0 bases, and 14 bases lay between the germline ends. This CDR3 contains 15 residues. The DNA for the CDR3 is TGTGCCAGCAGCCTTAGTGCGGTTCTGAACACTGAAGCTTTCTTT. Its protein is CASSLSAVLNTEAFF.

As regards this clone: The germline gene is not matched at one end of the junction; a read error may be the cause. This sequence joins TRBV13 and TRBJ2-1; D is ambiguous. Per germline, CDR1 PRHDT and CDR2 FYEKMQ (reference sequence). CDR3 length equals 14 residues. In nucleotides, the CDR3 is TGTGCCAGCAGCTTAAAACCCACTTCCAGTGAGCGGTTCTTC. Protein: CASSLKPTSSERFF.

This clone occurred once. V is TRBV7-9 and J is TRBJ1-5; weak D call: TRBD1 (5 bases). The germline V gene encodes CDR1 SEHNR and CDR2 FQNEAQ (reference sequence). Trimming shortened V by 0 bases and J by 2 bases, and 11 bases separated the two germline ends. The length of the CDR3 is 16 residues. CDR3 loop: CASSLALGPGNQPQHF. The CDR3 DNA follows: TGTGCCAGCAGCTTAGCGTTGGGACCCGGCAATCAGCCCCAGCATTTT.

The chain joins TRBV6-5 to TRBJ1-2; no clear D gene. This CDR3 contains 13 residues. Germline V gives CDR1 MNHEY, CDR2 SVGAGI. V lost 2 bases, J lost 6 bases, and 10 bases lay in between. CDR3 nucleotide sequence: TGTGCCAGCAGTTACATGTGGGGAGATGGCTACACCTTC. This codes for CASSYMWGDGYTF.

The CDR3: CASSLAGGDTQYF. CDR3 DNA sequence: TGTGCCAGCAGCTTGGCGGGAGGAGATACGCAGTATTTT. The chain combines TRBV5-4 with TRBJ2-3; 7 bases are shared with TRBD2. V gave up 0 bases and J gave up 5 bases; unmatched junction bases: 0. Per germline, CDR1 SGHNT and CDR2 YYREEE (reference sequence). This CDR3 comprises 13 residues.

This clone came up once. V is TRBV9 and J is TRBJ1-3, with D perhaps matching TRBD1 (5 bases). V lost 0 bases, J lost 0 bases, and 19 bases lay in between. From germline, CDR1 is SGDLS and CDR2 YYNGEE. There are 19 residues in the CDR3. In DNA, the CDR3 is TGTGCCAGCAGCGTAGCCCCACAGGCTTTGGGGGGCTCTGGAAACACCATATATTTT. Its protein product is CASSVAPQALGGSGNTIYF.

The CDR3 region is CASKDGTGLMNTEAFF. In DNA, the CDR3 is TGTGCCAGTAAGGACGGGACAGGGCTAATGAACACTGAAGCTTTCTTT. V and J are TRBV19 and TRBJ1-1, with TRBD1 identical over 9 bases. This CDR3 is 16 amino acids long. Germline V CDR1 and CDR2: LNHDA, SQIVND (reference sequence). The V segment lost 7 bases and the J segment 0 bases; nucleotides outside the gene matches: 9. The full variable domain, completed using reference TRBV19 and TRBJ1-1, is DGGITQSPKYLFRKEGQNVTLSCEQNLNHDAMYWYRQDPGQGLRLIYYSQIVNDFQKGDIAEGYSVSREKKESFPLTVTSAQKNPTAFYLCASKDGTGLMNTEAFFGQGTRLTVV.

This clone occurred a few times. The rearrangement joins TRBV4-1 to TRBJ2-7; possible D gene TRBD2, 5 bases. CDR1 and CDR2 (germline): MGHRA, YSYEKL. The CDR3 covers 11 residues. Trimming left V 5 bases short and J 5 bases short, with 7 bases between. DNA for the CDR3: TGCGCCAGCAGCGACGGGGACGAGCAGTACTTC. Encoded protein: CASSDGDEQYF.

V and J are TRBV6-5 and TRBJ2-1, with D possibly being TRBD2 (6 bases). Looked up from germline, CDR1 is MNHEY and CDR2 is SVGAGI. The CDR3 is made up of 14 amino acids. Trimming left V 0 bases short and J 5 bases short, with 8 bases between. The CDR3 DNA reads as TGTGCCAGCAGTTACTCGCGGAGGGACAATGAGCAGTTCTTC. Translation gives CASSYSRRDNEQFF.

The chain carries TRBV6-1 and TRBJ1-1; D remains unclear. V gave up 8 bases and J gave up 2 bases, with 9 bases separating them. Germline CDR1 is MNHNS and CDR2 is SASEGT. CDR3 length equals 12 residues. The CDR3 DNA sequence: TGTGCCAGCGGACGGAGTAACACTGAAGCTTTCTTT. Protein product: CASGRSNTEAFF.

This clone has a handful of counts. The rearrangement joins TRBV5-6 to TRBJ2-4, with TRBD1 matching 12 bases. This CDR3 is 19 amino acids long. V shed 2 bases, J shed 2 bases, and the junction held 11 bases outside the gene matches. Looked up from germline, CDR1 is SGHDT and CDR2 is YYEEEE. The chain's CDR3 is CASSFRVGTGGMSKNIQYF. Here the CDR3 DNA reads TGTGCCAGCAGCTTCCGGGTTGGGACAGGGGGCATGTCCAAAAACATTCAGTACTTC.

The chain is built from TRBV5-1 and TRBJ2-7; TRBD1 aligns across 9 bases. This CDR3 spans 15 amino acids. V dropped 3 bases and J dropped 6; count of bases not matched to a gene: 10. The germline gives CDR1 SGHRS, CDR2 YFSETQ. The CDR3 DNA follows: TGCGCCAGCAGCTCGGTCGGGGACAGGGCGAGCGAGCAGTACTTC. As protein: CASSSVGDRASEQYF.

This chain links TRBV4-1 with TRBJ1-1; D is unclear. Trimming cost V 2 bases and J 7 bases, with 14 bases left between them. Germline assignment: CDR1 MGHRA and CDR2 YSYEKL. The CDR3 totals 14 residues. CDR3 amino acids: CASSQPLRGFEAFF. The CDR3 DNA reads TGCGCCAGCAGCCAACCCTTGAGAGGGTTTGAAGCTTTCTTT.

This clone was found once. The chain links TRBV10-3 to TRBJ2-5, with D possibly being TRBD1 (5 bases). There are 16 residues in the CDR3. Germline loops: CDR1 ENHRY, CDR2 SYGVKD. V dropped 7 bases and J dropped 4 bases, with 22 bases sitting between them. CDR3 sequence (DNA): TGTGCCATCACTCCAGGTCGGAGTACAGGTCTAGAGACCCAGTACTTC. Amino acids: CAITPGRSTGLETQYF.

The chain uses TRBV5-5 and TRBJ2-3; D is ambiguous. V lost 3 bases and J 2 bases, leaving 4 bases between the germline ends. The CDR3 loop spans 12 amino acids. CDR1 and CDR2 from the germline V gene are SGHKS and YYEKEE (reference sequence). In nucleotides, the CDR3 is TGTGCCAGCAGCTACTCCACAGATACGCAGTATTTT. This codes for CASSYSTDTQYF.

The chain joins TRBV5-8 to TRBJ2-3; 7 bases line up with TRBD1. This CDR3 has 14 residues. Trimming cost V 4 bases and J 1 base; bases outside gene matches: 3. The germline CDR1 and CDR2 sequences are SGHTS and YDEGEE. The CDR3 region has the DNA TGTGCCAGCAGCCCAGGACAGGGCACAGATACGCAGTATTTT. Residues: CASSPGQGTDTQYF. Full variable domain (rest looked up from reference TRBV5-8 and TRBJ2-3): EAGVTQSPTHLIKTRGQQATLRCSPISGHTSVYWYQQALGLGLQFLLWYDEGEERNRGNFPPRFSGRQFPNYSSELNVNALELEDSALYLCASSPGQGTDTQYFGPGTRLTVL.

The chain recombines TRBV6-6 with TRBJ1-1, with 8 bases that match TRBD1. Looked up from germline, CDR1 is MNHNY and CDR2 is SVGAGI (reference sequence). The CDR3 runs to 16 residues. Trimming cost V 7 bases and J 3 bases; bases outside gene matches: 13. The CDR3 coding sequence is TGTGCCAGCACATATAAGAGGACAGGGAGAGACACTGAAGCTTTCTTT. Translating gives CASTYKRTGRDTEAFF.

The gene calls are TRBV5-1 and TRBJ1-6, with D tentatively TRBD1 (5 bases). V was cut by 0 bases and J by 9 bases, with 16 bases left in between. The CDR3 loop spans 16 amino acids. CDR1 and CDR2 (germline): SGHRS, YFSETQ. CDR3 loop: CASSLVTGTVGSPLHF. For the CDR3, the DNA is TGCGCCAGCAGCTTGGTAACCGGGACCGTTGGTTCACCCCTCCACTTT.

About this clone: This sample also contains other DNA sequences that code for the same CDR3. This chain links TRBV7-8 with TRBJ2-1, with D perhaps matching TRBD2 (6 bases). CDR3 size: 14 residues. Germline CDR1 SGHVS, CDR2 FQNEAQ. The V gene lost 1 base and the J gene lost 12 bases, with 16 bases spanning the gap. This chain's CDR3 is CASSLGGGGAAQFF. In nucleotides, the CDR3 is TGTGCCAGCAGCTTAGGTGGCGGAGGGGCCGCGCAGTTCTTC.

V gene TRBV4-2 combines with J gene TRBJ2-5, with 11 bases that match TRBD2. In germline, CDR1 is LGHNA, CDR2 YNFKEQ. The CDR3 length is 17 residues. The junction had 8 bases not matched to a gene; V was cut back by 1 base and J by 4 bases. The CDR3 DNA is TGTGCCAGCAGCCAAGGGGGGGCCGGGACTAGCGGAGAGACCCAGTACTTC. This gives the protein CASSQGGAGTSGETQYF.

This chain uses TRBV9 with TRBJ2-3; no clear D. Trimming left V 1 base short and J 4 bases short, with 7 bases between. There are 13 residues in the CDR3. Per the germline V gene, CDR1 is SGDLS and CDR2 is YYNGEE. The CDR3 loop is CASSVQPADTQYF. As DNA, the CDR3 is TGTGCCAGCAGCGTACAGCCGGCAGATACGCAGTATTTT.

This chain uses TRBV6-1 with TRBJ2-6; TRBD1 might be the D (5 bases). CDR1 and CDR2 from the germline V gene are MNHNS and SASEGT. V gave up 6 bases and J gave up 0 bases, with 9 bases separating them. The CDR3 is made up of 15 amino acids. The CDR3 DNA is TGTGCCAGCAGACTACAGGACTCTGGGGCCAACGTCCTGACTTTC. Translated: CASRLQDSGANVLTF.

This chain uses TRBV7-2 with TRBJ1-5; 9 bases fit TRBD1. The CDR3 runs 15 residues. Germline CDR1 and CDR2: SGHTA and FQGNSA. Trimming at V came to 5 bases and at J to 4 bases, leaving 6 bases not matched to a gene. This CDR3 reads CASSPDRGENQPQHF. CDR3 bases: TGTGCCAGCAGCCCGGACAGGGGAGAGAATCAGCCCCAGCATTTT.

This clone was seen a handful of times. V gene TRBV9 combines with J gene TRBJ2-7; D possibly matches TRBD1 or TRBD2 (6 bases each). The CDR3 runs 15 residues. The germline gives CDR1 SGDLS, CDR2 YYNGEE. The V end was cut by 0 bases, the J end by 0 bases, with 10 bases between. The DNA for the CDR3 is TGTGCCAGCAGCGTAGAACCGGGGGCCTCCTACGAGCAGTACTTC. Encoded protein: CASSVEPGASYEQYF. Variable domain in full (rest from reference TRBV9 and TRBJ2-7): DSGVTQTPKHLITATGQRVTLRCSPRSGDLSVYWYQQSLDQGLQFLIQYYNGEERAKGNILERFSAQQFPDLHSELNLSSLELGDSALYFCASSVEPGASYEQYFGPGTRLTVT.

This rearrangement joins TRBV6-5 to TRBJ1-6; 9 nucleotides align to TRBD1. Germline assignment: CDR1 MNHEY and CDR2 SVGAGI. The V segment lost 2 bases and the J segment 14 bases; nucleotides outside the gene matches: 7. The CDR3 spans 14 residues. The DNA for the CDR3 is TGTGCCAGCAGTTACACAGGGGGCGTTGAAACCCTCCACTTT. Protein: CASSYTGGVETLHF.

About this clone itself: Since a much larger clone is just one base distant, this may be a read error. The sample has other DNA sequences that encode this CDR3 too. This sequence joins TRBV5-1 and TRBJ2-2; D is uncertain. Germline assignment: CDR1 SGHRS and CDR2 YFSETQ. This CDR3 contains 15 residues. The CDR3 sequence is CASSFSTSNTGELFF. In nucleotides, the CDR3 is TGTGCCAGCAGCTTCTCCACTTCGAACACCGGGGAGCTGTTTTTT.